One and the same sample provided the 21 T cell receptor beta chains below, sequenced in a study of blood T cells in healthy people across ages. Together with a sample-barcoded 5' primer, a J-beta primer mix was included in a second PCR lasting about 7 to 11 cycles. TCRdb used MiXCR to reprocess the 5' RACE reads, holding one entry per CDR3 protein. The sample lists about 800,000 distinct CDR3 sequences; 25% were seen once. Separately, the same data were catalogued under a study of T cells of mothers and their children.

The sequencing input was blood. These receptors were taken from a boy between 5 and 17 years old in good health.

This clonotype was detected a few times. CDR3 amino acids: CASSFSGTARGETQYF. The DNA for the CDR3 is TGTGCCAGCAGTTTTTCCGGGACAGCCCGCGGTGAGACCCAGTACTTC. The rearrangement links TRBV12-3 or TRBV12-4 to TRBJ2-5, with TRBD1 identical over 7 bases. The CDR3 contains 16 residues. With V trimmed by 3 bases and J by 5 bases, 12 bases remained unmatched.

The chain has TRBV6-5 and TRBJ2-5; the match to TRBD1 covers 9 bases. The better agreement between TRBJ2-7 and the DNA end casts doubt on the J call. The germline V gene encodes CDR1 MNHEY and CDR2 SVGAGI. The CDR3 loop spans 17 amino acids. This chain's CDR3 is CASSYSKGQGRAYEQYF. The CDR3 DNA reads TGTGCCAGCAGTTACTCGAAGGGACAGGGCCGTGCCTACGAGCAGTACTTC.

The gene calls are TRBV4-3 and TRBJ2-5; 7 nucleotides agree with TRBD2. The end of the DNA is better explained by TRBJ2-7, so the J call may be wrong. CDR1 and CDR2 from the germline V gene are LGHNA and YSLEER. This CDR3 has 14 residues. This chain's CDR3 is CASSQASGTYEQYF. CDR3 bases: TGCGCCAGCAGCCAGGCTAGCGGAACGTACGAGCAGTACTTC.

The V and J genes are TRBV6-5 and TRBJ1-1; 7 bases line up with TRBD1. The CDR3 loop spans 14 amino acids. Germline CDR1 reads MNHEY; CDR2 reads SVGAGI. Trimming at V came to 7 bases and at J to 1 base, leaving 6 bases not matched to a gene. The CDR3 is CASTIQGTNTEAFF. The CDR3 DNA reads as TGTGCCAGCACTATACAGGGGACGAACACTGAAGCTTTCTTT.

The genes are TRBV20-1 and TRBJ2-5; 9 bases are a match to TRBD1. The DNA end is a closer match to TRBJ2-7, so the J assignment may be wrong. Germline V gene sequence: CDR1 DFQATT, CDR2 SNEGSKA (reference sequence). This CDR3 region has 14 residues. The CDR3 region has the DNA TGCAGTGCTATCGCCGGGACAGGGAAAAACGAGCAGTACTTC. The encoded protein is CSAIAGTGKNEQYF.

The V call is TRBV6-5, the J call TRBJ2-7; D is possibly TRBD1 or TRBD2 (5 bases each). This CDR3 comprises 12 residues. The V and J ends lost 8 bases and 8 bases respectively, with 16 bases between them. Germline V CDR1 and CDR2: MNHEY, SVGAGI. The CDR3 loop reads CASLSPEGKQYV. In DNA, the CDR3 is TGTGCCAGCTTGAGCCCCGAGGGGAAGCAGTACGTC.

The chain is built from TRBV29-1 and TRBJ2-1; 9 nucleotides line up with TRBD2. The trim removed 6 bases at V and 4 bases at J, leaving 13 bases unmatched. This CDR3 has 16 residues. Germline lookup yields CDR1 SQVTM and CDR2 ANQGSEA. The CDR3 protein is CSVQRSASGIYNEQFF. In DNA form, the CDR3 reads TGCAGCGTCCAGAGGTCGGCTAGCGGGATTTACAATGAGCAGTTCTTC.

This chain connects TRBV12-3 or TRBV12-4 to TRBJ2-3; 7 nucleotides agree with TRBD2. The CDR3 spans 15 residues. V dropped 7 bases and J dropped 4; count of bases not matched to a gene: 11. This CDR3 is CASTIGGREADTQYF. The CDR3 coding sequence is TGTGCCAGCACTATTGGGGGGAGGGAGGCAGATACGCAGTATTTT.

This clonotype came up a few times. The V and J genes are TRBV7-2 and TRBJ2-5; 16 bases line up with TRBD2. J gave up 6 bases and V 3 bases, and 7 bases lay outside the gene matches. The CDR3 covers 17 residues. Germline assignment: CDR1 SGHTA and CDR2 FQGNSA. The CDR3 sequence: CASSLGLAGGLIQTQYF. CDR3 sequence (DNA): TGTGCCAGCAGCTTGGGACTAGCGGGGGGGCTGATCCAGACCCAGTACTTC.

This clonotype was seen just once. The rearrangement links TRBV4-1 to TRBJ2-7; possibly TRBD2 for D (6 bases). CDR1 is MGHRA and CDR2 is YSYEKL in the germline V gene. V dropped 4 bases and J dropped 3 bases, with 13 bases sitting between them. CDR3 length equals 14 residues. The CDR3 sequence: CASSRDSGDYEQYF. CDR3 DNA: TGCGCCAGCAGCCGGGACTCCGGGGACTACGAGCAGTACTTC.

The genes are TRBV4-1 and TRBJ2-5, with 8 bases aligning to TRBD1. The end of the DNA is better explained by TRBJ2-7, so the J call may be wrong. The CDR3 loop spans 16 amino acids. Germline lookup yields CDR1 MGHRA and CDR2 YSYEKL. CDR3 DNA: TGCGCCAGCAGCCGGCAGGACAGGGCGAGCTCCTACGAGCAGTACTTC. As protein: CASSRQDRASSYEQYF.

This clonotype has a handful of counts. This chain connects TRBV19 to TRBJ1-1, with a possible D match to TRBD1 (5 bases). This CDR3 has 15 residues. Germline V gives CDR1 LNHDA, CDR2 SQIVND (reference sequence). V lost 3 bases and J lost 2, with 13 bases in between. The CDR3: CASSMGGGLNTEAFF. CDR3 sequence (DNA): TGTGCCAGTAGTATGGGTGGGGGGTTAAACACTGAAGCTTTCTTT. Full variable domain (outside the CDR3, taken from reference TRBV19 and TRBJ1-1): DGGITQSPKYLFRKEGQNVTLSCEQNLNHDAMYWYRQDPGQGLRLIYYSQIVNDFQKGDIAEGYSVSREKKESFPLTVTSAQKNPTAFYLCASSMGGGLNTEAFFGQGTRLTVV.

This clonotype was seen a few times. The rearrangement joins TRBV20-1 to TRBJ2-5, with 8 bases that match TRBD2. The J call may be faulty, since TRBJ2-7 better matches the DNA end. This CDR3 region has 15 residues. CDR1 is DFQATT, CDR2 SNEGSKA, per germline (reference sequence). The CDR3 sequence: CSALELAGRQNEQYF. CDR3 in DNA: TGCAGTGCTCTTGAGTTAGCGGGAAGGCAAAACGAGCAGTACTTC.

CDR3 in amino acids: CASSRAPPHNEQFF. In DNA form, the CDR3 reads TGTGCCAGCAGCCGAGCACCCCCGCACAATGAGCAGTTCTTC. V and J are TRBV14 and TRBJ2-1; D is uncertain. The CDR3 has 14 residues. Germline lookup yields CDR1 SGHDN and CDR2 FVKESK. Trimming left V 4 bases short and J 5 bases short, with 12 bases between.

The CDR3 DNA reads as TGCAGTCCAGTATCTGGACAGACTAATTCAGCCAAAAACATTCAGTACTTC. Translation gives CSPVSGQTNSAKNIQYF. The gene calls are TRBV20-1 and TRBJ2-4, with D perhaps TRBD1 (6 bases). Germline CDR1 DFQATT, CDR2 SNEGSKA (reference sequence). The CDR3 has 17 residues. Trimming left V 8 bases short and J 0 bases short, with 23 bases between.

To note about this clonotype: Since no conserved phenylalanine or tryptophan closes the CDR3, a read error is the likely cause. The chain joins TRBV20-1 to TRBJ1-4; TRBD1 matches at 7 bases. The CDR3 is made up of 14 amino acids. Trimming removed 4 bases from V and 2 bases from J; junction bases left unmatched: 4. In germline, CDR1 is DFQATT, CDR2 SNEGSKA (reference sequence). Written as DNA, the CDR3 is TGCAGTGCTACAGAACAGGGGACTAATGAAAAACTGTTTCTT. It translates to CSATEQGTNEKLFL.

This chain uses TRBV6-1 with TRBJ1-2; TRBD1 aligns across 10 bases. The CDR3 runs 17 residues. CDR1 and CDR2 from the germline V gene are MNHNS and SASEGT. Trimming took 1 base from V and 3 from J; bases not matched to a gene: 8. The CDR3 region has the DNA TGTGCCAGCAGTGAAGGGCTTGGACAGGGGGGTTACTATGGCTACACCTTC. Amino acids: CASSEGLGQGGYYGYTF.

The chain recombines TRBV10-3 with TRBJ2-7; TRBD1 might be the D (5 bases). Germline values: CDR1 ENHRY, CDR2 SYGVKD. The CDR3 runs 12 residues. The germline V and J ends were trimmed by 3 bases and 7 bases, with 10 bases remaining between them. CDR3 sequence: CAISDAAGEQYF. Here the CDR3 DNA reads TGTGCCATCAGTGACGCTGCAGGGGAGCAGTACTTC.

CDR3 DNA sequence: TGCAGCGTTCTCCGGGACAGTGAAGAGACCCAGTACTTC. Protein: CSVLRDSEETQYF. The rearrangement uses TRBV29-1 and TRBJ2-5; 7 bases agree with TRBD1. The length of the CDR3 is 13 residues. Germline V gives CDR1 SQVTM, CDR2 ANQGSEA. Germline trimming cut 5 bases from V and 3 bases from J; bases unmatched to any gene: 6.

This clonotype turned up a few times. The gene calls are TRBV6-6 and TRBJ2-7; 13 bases are a match to TRBD2. This CDR3 has 15 residues. J gave up 3 bases and V 5 bases, and 4 bases lay outside the gene matches. Germline CDR1 is MNHNY and CDR2 is SVGAGI (reference sequence). The CDR3 here is CASSRTSGRGYEQYF. CDR3 sequence (DNA): TGTGCCAGCAGTCGGACTAGCGGGAGAGGCTACGAGCAGTACTTC.

The J gene is TRBJ2-3, the V gene TRBV4-1; no reliable D call. The CDR3 sequence is 15 residues long. Trimming removed 5 bases from V and 0 bases from J, with 12 bases in between. Germline CDR1 MGHRA, CDR2 YSYEKL. CDR3 amino acids: CASSAQGYSTDTQYF. In DNA form, the CDR3 reads TGCGCCAGCAGCGCTCAAGGGTATAGCACAGATACGCAGTATTTT.